The rows below give T cell receptor beta chains drawn from one sample of a study of T cells in Graves' hyperthyroidism and ophthalmopathy. Each CDR3 protein is one row after TCRdb ran MiXCR on the multiplex PCR reads. This sample carries a few hundred thousand distinct CDR3 sequences, less than 25% of them seen once, and the ten largest clones take 26%. Sequenced sample: blood. The receptors come from a man in his late teens or twenties with Graves' hyperthyroidism. Each CDR3 is given with its conserved first and last residue. Fields, in order: clone size, J gene, D gene, V gene, CDR3 DNA, CDR3 protein. The D gene is left open where the match is weak. Not all rows give a size; the values are once, few, many and, for expanded clones, a class.

-,TRBJ2-7,-,TRBV5-1,TGCGCCAGCAGCCCCAAAGGGACGTTTCTCATACCTAATGAGCAGTACTTC,CASSPKGTFLIPNEQYF
many,TRBJ1-2,-,TRBV20-1,TGCAGTGCTAGACCAAGGACGGAAGTCGGATACACCTTC,CSARPRTEVGYTF
few,TRBJ2-7,-,TRBV7-9,TGTGCCAGCAGCCCCCGATCTGCCTACGAGCAGTACTTC,CASSPRSAYEQYF
few,TRBJ2-2,TRBD1,TRBV4-1,TGCGCCAGCAGCCGACAGGGGTTCGGGGAGCTGTTTTTT,CASSRQGFGELFF
many,TRBJ1-1,-,TRBV4-1,TGCGCCAGCAGCCATGTCTGGACGGTTAGTGAAGCTTTCTTT,CASSHVWTVSEAFF
many,TRBJ2-7,-,TRBV12-3/TRBV12-4,TGTGCCAGCAGGCTGGGGGGCGGAGAGCAGTACTTC,CASRLGGGEQYF
once,TRBJ1-2,TRBD1,TRBV20-1,TGCAGTGCTAGCCATCCGGGACAGATCTATGGCTACACCTTC,CSASHPGQIYGYTF
-,TRBJ1-5,-,TRBV19,TGTGCCGTCGGGTGGGAAGGACAGCCCCAGCGTTTT,CAVGWEGQPQRF
many,TRBJ2-2,-,TRBV15,TGTGCCACCAGGATGACAGACACCGGGGAGCTGTTTTTT,CATRMTDTGELFF
many,TRBJ2-7,-,TRBV27,TGTGCCACCGCTGGAGGGGCTGGGTACGAGCAGTACTTC,CATAGGAGYEQYF
many,TRBJ2-7,-,TRBV5-1,TGTGCCAGCAGTTTGACAACCTACGAGCAGTACTTC,CASSLTTYEQYF
many,TRBJ1-2,-,TRBV7-2,TGTGCCAGCAGCTTAGATTGGCCCGGAGCCAGTGGCTACACCTTC,CASSLDWPGASGYTF
many,TRBJ2-7,-,TRBV20-1,TGCAGTGTTGGTAGGGGCAGGGAACCCTACGAGCAGTACTTC,CSVGRGREPYEQYF
-,TRBJ2-2,-,TRBV11-2,TGTGCCAGCAGCTTGGGGACCGGGGGGCTCGGCACCGGGGAGCTGTTTTTT,CASSLGTGGLGTGELFF
many,TRBJ2-6,-,TRBV5-1,TGCGCCAGCAGCTTGGCCCTGCCAGGGGCCAACGTCCTGACTTTC,CASSLALPGANVLTF
many,TRBJ1-2,TRBD1,TRBV12-3/TRBV12-4,TGTGCCAGCACTAGTACCGGGACAGGGAAGCTGCATGGCTACACCTTC,CASTSTGTGKLHGYTF
-,TRBJ1-5,-,TRBV12-3/TRBV12-4,TGTGCCAGCAGTCTCTGGTGGGGTCAGCCCCAGCATTTT,CASSLWWGQPQHF
few,TRBJ1-2,-,TRBV14,TGTGCCAGCAGCCAACACCGGACAGCCTATGGCTACACCTTC,CASSQHRTAYGYTF
few,TRBJ2-7,-,TRBV24-1,TGTGCCACCAGTGACCCGTCGGGAATTGAGCAGTACTTC,CATSDPSGIEQYF
-,TRBJ2-4,-,TRBV30,TGTGCCTGGAGTGGAAGGGTTGGGGCCAAAAACATTCAGTACTTC,CAWSGRVGAKNIQYF